This T cell receptor beta chain emerged from a study of blood T cell repertoires in COVID-19. The overall study: Both acute and convalescent COVID-19 samples were obtained from the United States, Italy and Spain.

Trimming took off 5 bases at V and 1 base at J, with 9 bases between the two ends. This CDR3 is 13 amino acids long. The germline V gene has CDR1 SGDLS and CDR2 YYNGEE. Cohorts were determined from participant-reported clinical history. Study processing details: Amplification from reference gene primers served as the basis for estimated nucleated cell counts. Data came from immunoSEQ multiplex PCR; TCRdb stores just in-frame clones and leaves some out. For V, J and clone size, that table is used; D and trimming come from the DNA. The sample has around 140,000 clones, around 90% seen once. The receptor was isolated from a woman between 40 and 50 years old who had been exposed to COVID-19. The rearrangement joins TRBV9 to TRBJ1-1; D may be TRBD1 (5 bases). The sequenced sample consisted of PBMCs or T cells enriched from blood (not recorded which). This CDR3 is CASRGGENTEAFF. CDR3 DNA: TGTGCCAGCAGGGGAGGGGAGAACACTGAAGCTTTCTTT.